The clone carrying this T cell receptor (beta chain) appeared many times. The data were taken from a study of early T cells in non-severe SARS-CoV-2 infection. Each cDNA molecule carried a unique molecular identifier. TCRdb reprocessed the 5' RACE reads via MiXCR and lists one record per CDR3 protein. The sample contains about 64,000 distinct CDR3 sequences, 20% to 25% of which appear only once. Germline V CDR1 and CDR2: SGHNT, YYREEE (reference sequence). CDR3 length: 13 residues. V lost 0 bases, J lost 5 bases, and 8 bases lay in between. V and J are TRBV5-4 and TRBJ2-5; D not certain. The material sequenced was whole blood, taken at baseline. This receptor was taken from an adult who was a healthcare worker with PCR-confirmed SARS-CoV-2 infection or an uninfected control (not recorded which). CDR3 sequence reads: CASSLGVRETQYF. The CDR3, as DNA: TGTGCCAGCAGCTTGGGGGTCCGGGAGACCCAGTACTTC.